The sequence of this T cell receptor (beta chain) was determined in a study of immune evolution from preneoplasia to lung adenocarcinoma. The wider study: HLA loss of heterozygosity: around 6.5% AIS, approximately 15% MIA, 30% to 35% ADC, none AAH.

The CDR3 loop spans 13 amino acids. Germline V CDR1 and CDR2: LNHDA, SQIVND (reference sequence). Trimming removed 5 bases from V and 14 bases from J; junction bases left unmatched: 11. About this clone itself: Its antigen is undetermined.

Here immunoSEQ multiplex PCR was the method, and the copy in TCRdb shows in-frame clones only, minus some. The sample includes about 6,400 clones, more than 65% of them seen just once. Study conclusions and caveats: Later-stage lesions appeared to have more T cells, more diversity, less clonality. Top clone share appeared to fall from AAH through AIS, MIA, adenocarcinoma. KRAS-mutant nodules had the highest T cell clonality.

The sequence derives from a person aged 50-75 years with lung adenocarcinoma. The chain combines TRBV19 with TRBJ2-1; 8 bases fit TRBD1. Source material: FFPE minimally invasive lung adenocarcinoma tissue. The CDR3 DNA reads as TGTGCCAGTAGTCCAATGGCCGGACAGGGAGAGTTCTTC. Its protein product is CASSPMAGQGEFF.